This is a list of T cell receptor beta chains from one sample in a study of blood T cell repertoires in COVID-19. Generated by immunoSEQ multiplex PCR, the TCRdb table keeps only in-frame clones and is missing some. The sample lists 120,000 or so clones, 76% occurring once. The specimen sequenced was peripheral blood. Source of these receptors: an elderly woman with acute or convalescent COVID-19. Both conserved end residues are part of each CDR3. A D gene is named only where the DNA matches it firmly. The listing skips clone size in some rows; elsewhere it reads once, few, many or a size class.

V gene	clone size	D gene	J gene	CDR3 protein	CDR3 DNA
TRBV7-6	-	TRBD1	TRBJ2-7	CASSPTGTASPVEQYF	TGTGCCAGCAGTCCCACCGGGACAGCCTCGCCTGTCGAGCAGTACTTC
TRBV3-1/TRBV3-2	-	TRBD1	TRBJ1-2	CASSVQGDYGYTF	TGTGCCAGCAGCGTACAGGGGGACTATGGCTACACCTTC
TRBV7-2	once	-	TRBJ2-7	CASSLKSGLARPYEQYF	TGTGCCAGCAGCTTAAAATCTGGGCTAGCCCGACCCTACGAGCAGTACTTC
TRBV5-1	-	TRBD2	TRBJ2-3	CASSSQPSGNGDTQYF	TGCGCCAGCAGCTCACAACCTAGCGGGAACGGGGATACGCAGTATTTT
TRBV9	few	TRBD1	TRBJ2-7	CASSVGQGGRVYEQYF	TGTGCCAGCAGCGTAGGACAGGGGGGTCGAGTCTACGAGCAGTACTTC
TRBV6-5	-	-	TRBJ1-1	CASSYWLGGATEAFF	TGTGCCAGCAGCTATTGGCTGGGGGGGGCCACTGAAGCTTTCTTT
TRBV9	-	TRBD1	TRBJ1-2	CASSVVQGNGGYTF	TGTGCCAGCAGCGTAGTACAGGGGAACGGTGGCTACACCTTC
TRBV3-1/TRBV3-2	-	-	TRBJ1-2	CASSQRSYNYGYTF	TGTGCCAGCAGCCAACGGTCTTATAACTATGGCTACACCTTC
TRBV19	-	TRBD1	TRBJ2-5	CASSNVGTGGTKTQYF	TGTGCCAGTAGTAATGTTGGGACAGGGGGCACGAAGACCCAGTACTTC
TRBV2	few	TRBD2	TRBJ2-2	CASSWTSGENTGELFF	TGTGCCAGCAGTTGGACTAGCGGGGAGAACACCGGGGAGCTGTTTTTT
TRBV5-4	-	TRBD2	TRBJ2-1	CASSLASGGYNEQFF	TGTGCCAGCAGCTTGGCTAGCGGGGGATACAATGAGCAGTTCTTC
TRBV10-3	few	-	TRBJ1-1	CAISRTIGTEAFF	TGTGCCATCAGTCGGACTATTGGCACTGAAGCTTTCTTT
TRBV5-1	-	-	TRBJ2-1	CASSLGADYHGDEQFF	TGCGCCAGCAGCTTGGGGGCGGACTACCACGGCGATGAGCAGTTCTTC
TRBV29-1	few	-	TRBJ1-2	CSAGPRAGYTF	TGCAGCGCCGGACCCAGGGCTGGCTACACCTTC
TRBV6-5	-	-	TRBJ1-2	CASSWGLGNYGYTF	TGTGCCAGCAGTTGGGGACTGGGGAACTATGGCTACACCTTC
TRBV2	once	-	TRBJ1-1	CASANRVRDTEAFF	TGTGCCAGCGCCAACAGGGTAAGGGACACTGAAGCTTTCTTT
TRBV6-5	-	-	TRBJ1-2	CASRAWGPGYGYTF	TGTGCCAGCAGAGCATGGGGGCCCGGCTATGGCTACACCTTC
TRBV11-2	-	-	TRBJ1-6	CASSFSAGNNSPLHF	TGTGCCAGCAGCTTTTCGGCAGGGAATAATTCACCCCTCCACTTT
TRBV9	-	-	TRBJ1-4	CASSVAGRGGDEKLFF	TGTGCCAGCAGCGTTGCTGGGAGAGGGGGGGATGAAAAACTGTTTTTT
TRBV3-1/TRBV3-2	-	-	TRBJ1-2	CASSPGHLGGGYTF	TGTGCCAGCAGCCCGGGACACCTAGGTGGTGGCTACACCTTC
TRBV6-6	few	-	TRBJ2-7	CASRQTPSLGVEQYF	TGTGCCAGCAGGCAAACTCCCTCCCTAGGGGTCGAGCAGTACTTC
TRBV7-8	few	-	TRBJ1-2	CASSLGPEGGYTF	TGTGCCAGCAGCTTAGGACCTGAGGGAGGCTACACCTTC
TRBV5-5	-	-	TRBJ1-3	CASSLQRSSGNTIYF	TGTGCCAGCAGCTTGCAACGGTCCTCTGGAAACACCATATATTTT
TRBV5-1	-	-	TRBJ2-7	CASSLFPGEQYF	TGCGCCAGCAGCTTGTTCCCGGGTGAGCAGTACTTC
TRBV25-1	-	TRBD1	TRBJ1-6	CASRGQGSRNSPLHF	TGTGCCAGCAGGGGACAGGGGAGTAGAAATTCACCCCTCCACTTT
TRBV7-8	-	TRBD2	TRBJ2-2	CASSFRLADYTGELFF	TGTGCCAGCAGCTTCCGGCTAGCGGATTACACCGGGGAGCTGTTTTTT
TRBV5-4	-	TRBD2	TRBJ2-3	CASSPRSSGGNTDTQYF	TGTGCCAGCAGCCCTAGATCTAGCGGGGGCAACACAGATACGCAGTATTTT
TRBV30	-	TRBD1	TRBJ1-1	CAWSVGTVNTEAFF	TGTGCCTGGAGTGTCGGGACAGTGAACACTGAAGCTTTCTTT
TRBV5-1	-	-	TRBJ2-2	CATKEANTGELFF	TGCGCCACCAAGGAGGCGAACACCGGGGAGCTGTTTTTT
TRBV10-3	-	-	TRBJ1-1	CAITGLRNTEAFF	TGTGCCATCACGGGTTTGCGGAACACTGAAGCTTTCTTT
TRBV14	-	-	TRBJ1-1	CASSQGPNTEAFF	TGTGCCAGCAGCCAAGGTCCTAACACTGAAGCTTTCTTT
TRBV3-1/TRBV3-2	-	TRBD2	TRBJ2-3	CASSLNGGGRARTDTQYF	TGTGCCAGCAGCCTCAACGGGGGCGGGAGGGCCAGGACAGATACGCAGTATTTT
TRBV18	-	TRBD2	TRBJ2-5	CASSPLLADQETQYF	TGTGCCAGCTCACCGCTACTAGCGGACCAAGAGACCCAGTACTTC
TRBV9	-	-	TRBJ2-3	CASSLLPGLTDTQYF	TGTGCCAGCAGCCTCCTCCCCGGACTCACAGATACGCAGTATTTT
TRBV25-1	-	-	TRBJ1-5	CASSGQGWHQPQHF	TGTGCCAGCAGTGGTCAGGGTTGGCATCAGCCCCAGCATTTT
TRBV30	-	TRBD2	TRBJ2-7	CALRRTSGSVEQYF	TGTGCCTTGAGACGTACTAGCGGGAGTGTTGAGCAGTACTTC
TRBV6-5	-	TRBD2	TRBJ2-1	CASSYSSGGNYNEQFF	TGTGCCAGCAGTTACTCTAGCGGGGGGAATTACAATGAGCAGTTCTTC
TRBV3-1/TRBV3-2	-	-	TRBJ2-1	CASSQATGFAYEQFF	TGTGCCAGCAGCCAAGCGACAGGTTTCGCCTATGAGCAGTTCTTC
TRBV19	-	TRBD1	TRBJ1-2	CASSIRTGWANGGYTF	TGTGCCAGTAGTATCCGGACAGGGTGGGCTAACGGTGGCTACACCTTC
TRBV27	-	TRBD1	TRBJ1-2	CASSETRTGGYTF	TGTGCCAGCAGTGAAACCCGGACAGGCGGCTACACCTTC
TRBV27	-	TRBD1	TRBJ2-7	CASSLVPGTGNYEQYF	TGTGCCAGCAGTTTAGTGCCCGGGACAGGGAACTACGAGCAGTACTTC
TRBV5-6	-	-	TRBJ1-1	CASSLVPTGNTEAFF	TGTGCCAGCAGCTTGGTTCCGACAGGGAACACTGAAGCTTTCTTT
TRBV28	-	-	TRBJ1-2	CASSRDSNYGYTF	TGTGCCAGCAGTCGGGACTCAAACTATGGCTACACCTTC
TRBV7-9	few	-	TRBJ2-7	CASSLFSGRSSYEQYF	TGTGCCAGCAGCTTATTTAGCGGCAGGAGCTCCTACGAGCAGTACTTC
TRBV9	few	-	TRBJ1-1	CASSVGGVEMNTEAFF	TGTGCCAGCAGCGTAGGAGGTGTAGAAATGAACACTGAAGCTTTCTTT
TRBV3-1/TRBV3-2	-	-	TRBJ2-1	CASSHSQGGKIF	TGTGCCAGCAGCCACAGCCAGGGGGGCAAGATCTTC